This TCR beta chain was sequenced in a study of T cells in Graves' hyperthyroidism and ophthalmopathy. Study information: Peripheral blood was obtained at initial diagnosis, preceding any treatment. Overall study results and limits: Most thyroid clonotypes that were expanded above 0.001 also turned up in blood.

What was amplified from RNA transcripts were TCR beta CDR3 regions. The HTBI primer set was used in a first-round RT-PCR of the TCR CDR3. TCRdb called the multiplex PCR reads again in MiXCR, with one record for every CDR3 protein. The sample records around 600,000 distinct CDR3 sequences, 12% to 15% being singletons. The diagnostic basis comprised clinical symptoms, serum thyroxine and TRAb, thyroid ultrasound and orbital computed tomography. This clonotype occurred many times. The target antigen is unknown. The ends were cut back, 0 bases at V and 8 bases at J, with 5 bases in the middle. The CDR3 consists of 11 residues. CDR1 and CDR2 (germline): SGHKS, YYEKEE (reference sequence).

The source is a woman aged 18-29 years with Graves' ophthalmopathy. The source material was blood. The rearrangement joins TRBV5-5 to TRBJ1-2, with no clear D. The CDR3 DNA follows: TGTGCCAGCAGCTTGGGATGGGGCTACACCTTC. As protein: CASSLGWGYTF.